Listed below are T cell receptor beta chains from one sample, sequenced in a study of blood T cell repertoires in COVID-19. Some clones are missing from TCRdb's copy, which holds only in-frame ones; the method was immunoSEQ multiplex PCR. In the table there are 290,000 or so clones, 80% to 95% of which are singletons. Sequenced: PBMCs or T cells enriched from blood (not recorded which). The receptors stem from a woman younger than 45 who had recovered from COVID-19. Each CDR3 is given with its conserved first and last residue. Fields, in order: J gene, V gene, D gene, clone size, CDR3 protein, CDR3 DNA. A D gene is named only where the DNA matches it firmly. The size of a clone is reported for some rows only, either as once, few or many, or as a class for expanded clones.

TRBJ2-1 TRBV2 . once CATSLVAPPNEQFF TGTGCCACCTCTCTAGTAGCTCCCCCCAATGAGCAGTTCTTC
TRBJ2-2 TRBV4-1 TRBD2 . CASSQDGRDTGELFF TGCGCCAGCAGCCAAGATGGGAGGGACACCGGGGAGCTGTTTTTT
TRBJ2-7 TRBV24-1 TRBD1 . CATSEKGTGDEQYF TGTGCCACCAGTGAAAAGGGGACAGGGGACGAGCAGTACTTC
TRBJ1-4 TRBV15 . once CATSRDLEAGYEKLFF TGTGCCACCAGCAGAGATCTAGAGGCCGGGTATGAAAAACTGTTTTTT
TRBJ1-5 TRBV7-8 . . CASSSKWRGAGQPQHF TGTGCCAGCAGCTCTAAATGGAGGGGAGCGGGTCAGCCCCAGCATTTT
TRBJ2-1 TRBV9 TRBD2 . CASSVTSGYYNEQFF TGTGCCAGCAGCGTGACTAGCGGGTACTACAATGAGCAGTTCTTC
TRBJ2-7 TRBV7-8 TRBD1 . CASREGASYEQYF TGTGCCAGCAGAGAGGGGGCGTCCTACGAGCAGTACTTC
TRBJ1-5 TRBV18 . . CASHSGGSQPQHF TGTGCCAGCCACTCCGGGGGTTCGCAGCCCCAGCATTTT
TRBJ2-1 TRBV28 . . CASSFRQRYNEQFF TGTGCCAGCAGTTTCCGTCAGCGTTACAATGAGCAATTCTTC
TRBJ2-1 TRBV30 TRBD2 . CAWSTGVAGGREQFF TGTGCCTGGAGTACAGGAGTAGCGGGAGGTAGGGAGCAGTTCTTC
TRBJ2-1 TRBV19 TRBD1 . CASTTTGSSYNEQFF TGTGCCAGTACCACGACAGGGTCCTCCTACAATGAGCAGTTCTTC
TRBJ1-5 TRBV7-9 . . CASSSTQGYSNQPQHF TGTGCCAGCAGCTCTACACAGGGATATAGCAATCAGCCCCAGCATTTT
TRBJ2-1 TRBV21-1 . . CASSKEASGRVGEQFF TGTGCCAGCAGCAAAGAGGCTAGCGGGAGGGTAGGCGAGCAGTTCTTC
TRBJ1-4 TRBV12-3/TRBV12-4 . . CASSLIGGEKLFF TGTGCCAGCAGTTTAATCGGGGGGGAAAAACTGTTTTTT